This TCR beta chain was sequenced in a study of blood T cell repertoires in COVID-19. Study overall: Samples came from the United States, Italy and Spain, spanning acute and convalescent COVID-19. T cells, B-cell-depleted T cells, or PBMCs supplied cDNA or gDNA.

Germline CDR1 reads ENHRY; CDR2 reads SYGVKD. The length of the CDR3 is 14 residues. Trimming cost V 5 bases and J 0 bases; bases outside gene matches: 2. Authors' processing steps: By means of reference gene primer amplification, nucleated cell counts were estimated. Sequencing used immunoSEQ multiplex PCR; TCRdb keeps in-frame clones, though not all of them. The V and J calls and the clone size are those of that table, but D and trimming were determined from the DNA. The repertoire holds 110,000 to 150,000 clones, 65% to 80% seen once, with less than 4.5% in the top ten. The sequencing input was peripheral blood. The genes are TRBV10-3 and TRBJ2-3; 7 bases line up with TRBD2. The clonotype was recovered from a man aged 55 to 70 with acute or convalescent COVID-19. CDR3 sequence (DNA): TGTGCCATCAGTCCAGCGGGAAGCACAGATACGCAGTATTTT. Residues: CAISPAGSTDTQYF.